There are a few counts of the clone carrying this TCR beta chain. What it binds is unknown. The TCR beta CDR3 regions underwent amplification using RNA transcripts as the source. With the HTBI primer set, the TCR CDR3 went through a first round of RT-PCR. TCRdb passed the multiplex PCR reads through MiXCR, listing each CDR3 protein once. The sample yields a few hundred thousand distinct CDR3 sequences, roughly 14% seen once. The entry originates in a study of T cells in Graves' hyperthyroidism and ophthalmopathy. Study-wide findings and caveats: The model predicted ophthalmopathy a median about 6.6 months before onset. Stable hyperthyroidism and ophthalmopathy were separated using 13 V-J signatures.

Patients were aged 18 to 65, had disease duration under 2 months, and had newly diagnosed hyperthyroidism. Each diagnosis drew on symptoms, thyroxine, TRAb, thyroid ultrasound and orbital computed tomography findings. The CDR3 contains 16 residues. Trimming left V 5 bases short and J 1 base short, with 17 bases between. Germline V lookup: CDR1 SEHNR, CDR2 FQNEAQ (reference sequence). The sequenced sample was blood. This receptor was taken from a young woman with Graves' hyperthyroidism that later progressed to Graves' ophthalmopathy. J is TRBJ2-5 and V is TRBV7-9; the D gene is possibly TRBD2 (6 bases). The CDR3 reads CASSAPSRGLQETQYF. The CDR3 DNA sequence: TGTGCCAGCAGCGCCCCTTCGCGGGGTCTCCAAGAGACCCAGTACTTC.